The subject of this entry is one T cell receptor (beta chain). Its antigen remains unknown. As it was prepared, the TCRbeta library received unique molecular identifiers. TCRdb reprocessed the PCR reads via MiXCR and lists one record per CDR3 protein. The sample carries approximately 400,000 distinct CDR3 sequences, around 15% recorded once. The record originates from a study of T-cell reconstitution after alpha-beta-depleted transplantation in children. General study results and limits: It was reported that alpha-beta T cells came from several hundred expanded graft clones (about two months after transplant). Surviving recipient cells, namely T cells and thymic progenitors, were the source of high day-60 TCRbeta diversity in some patients. The main origin of T-cell counts and diversity one year after transplant was newly produced T cells.

After removal of 5 bases from V and 5 bases from J, the junction contained 6 bases not matched to a gene. The CDR3 runs to 14 residues. CDR1 is MNHEY, CDR2 SMNVEV, per germline (reference sequence). This chain connects TRBV27 to TRBJ2-4; 7 nucleotides line up with TRBD1. This sequence was found in a boy under two years old who had a stem cell transplant for Wiskott-Aldrich syndrome, so the T cells may come from the graft donor. The source was PBMCs, mostly from graft donor cells, collected 360 days after TCRalphabeta/CD19-depleted stem cell transplant. CDR3 coding DNA: TGTGCCAGCAGTCTCGGACAGGACCAAAACATTCAGTACTTC. This codes for CASSLGQDQNIQYF.